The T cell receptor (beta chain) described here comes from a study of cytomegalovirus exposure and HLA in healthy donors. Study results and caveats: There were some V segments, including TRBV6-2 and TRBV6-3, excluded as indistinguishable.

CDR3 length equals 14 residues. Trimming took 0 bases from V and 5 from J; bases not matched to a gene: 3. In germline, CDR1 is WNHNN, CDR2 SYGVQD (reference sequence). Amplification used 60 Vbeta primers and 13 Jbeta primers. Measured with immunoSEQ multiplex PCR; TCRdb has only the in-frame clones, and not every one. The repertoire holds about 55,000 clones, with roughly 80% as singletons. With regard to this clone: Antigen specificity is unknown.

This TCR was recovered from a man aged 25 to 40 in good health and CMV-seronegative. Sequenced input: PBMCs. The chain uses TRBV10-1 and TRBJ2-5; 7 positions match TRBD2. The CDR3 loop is CASSESSGVETQYF. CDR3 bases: TGCGCCAGCAGTGAGTCGAGCGGGGTGGAGACCCAGTACTTC.